The 16 T cell receptor beta chains listed next were all sequenced from one sample in a study of immune cell composition in non-small cell lung cancer. Sequenced by immunoSEQ multiplex PCR; TCRdb stores in-frame clones only, minus some. The sample carries thousands of clones, about 75% recorded once. The source material was lung tumor tissue. These receptors all come from a human donor with non-small cell lung cancer.

This clone was counted a single time. CDR3 bases: TGCGCCAGCAGCTTGGGCGGAGGCACCGGGGAGCTGTTTTTT. This translates into CASSLGGGTGELFF. This chain connects TRBV5-1 to TRBJ2-2, with D maybe TRBD2 (5 bases). The CDR3 runs 14 residues. The germline CDR1 and CDR2 sequences are SGHRS and YFSETQ. Trimming stripped 0 bases from V and 4 bases from J, with 7 bases between.

This clone was counted between two and nine times. The chain is built from TRBV7-3 and TRBJ2-2; TRBD2 might be the D (5 bases). The CDR3 has 13 residues. Germline V lookup: CDR1 SGHTA, CDR2 FQGTGA. Trimming left V 3 bases short and J 6 bases short, with 8 bases between. The DNA for the CDR3 is TGTGCCAGCAGCTTGAGGGCCCCCGGGGAGCTGTTTTTT. Encoded protein: CASSLRAPGELFF.

A note on this clone: Other nucleotide sequences from this sample produce the same CDR3. The chain couples TRBV7-9 to TRBJ2-7; TRBD1 matches at 10 bases. Per germline, CDR1 SEHNR and CDR2 FQNEAQ (reference sequence). J gave up 3 bases and V 7 bases, and 9 bases lay outside the gene matches. The CDR3 covers 15 residues. The CDR3 is CASTAGTGANYEQYF. CDR3 in DNA: TGTGCCAGCACCGCCGGGACAGGGGCCAACTACGAGCAGTACTTC.

This clone came up once. At the DNA level, this CDR3 is encoded by other sequences in the same sample as well. The chain carries TRBV19 and TRBJ1-2; TRBD1 might be the D (5 bases). The V end lost 10 bases, the J end lost 2 bases, and 11 bases lay between the germline ends. The CDR3 consists of 12 residues. Germline assignment: CDR1 LNHDA and CDR2 SQIVND (reference sequence). CDR3 loop: CATARGNYGYTF. The CDR3 DNA is TGTGCCACAGCGCGGGGGAACTATGGCTACACCTTC. Full variable domain (rest looked up from reference TRBV19 and TRBJ1-2): DGGITQSPKYLFRKEGQNVTLSCEQNLNHDAMYWYRQDPGQGLRLIYYSQIVNDFQKGDIAEGYSVSREKKESFPLTVTSAQKNPTAFYLCATARGNYGYTFGSGTRLTVV.

The chain joins TRBV2 to TRBJ1-4, with D possibly being TRBD1 (6 bases). Germline V gene sequence: CDR1 SNHLY, CDR2 FYNNEI. V was pared by 3 bases and J by 5 bases, with 10 bases between. The CDR3 extends over 14 amino acids. The DNA for the CDR3 is TGTGCCAGCAGTGAGGACAGAATGAATGAAAAACTGTTTTTT. Protein product: CASSEDRMNEKLFF.

This chain links TRBV12-5 with TRBJ2-1; TRBD2 matches at 12 bases. Germline assignment: CDR1 LGHNT and CDR2 FRNRAP. The ends lost 6 bases at V and 7 bases at J; junction bases unmatched: 7. The CDR3 runs 15 residues. CDR3 loop: CASGMGTSGSNEQFF. CDR3 nucleotides: TGTGCTAGTGGGATGGGGACTAGCGGGTCGAATGAGCAGTTCTTC.

The chain joins TRBV5-1 to TRBJ1-2, with D tentatively TRBD1 (6 bases). Per the germline V gene, CDR1 is SGHRS and CDR2 is YFSETQ. V shed 3 bases and J shed 4 bases, with 13 bases lying between them. The CDR3 sequence is 14 residues long. The CDR3 sequence: CASSSPGQFYGYTF. The DNA of the CDR3 is TGCGCCAGCAGCTCTCCCGGACAGTTCTATGGCTACACCTTC. Full variable domain (remainder filled in from reference TRBV5-1 and TRBJ1-2): KAGVTQTPRYLIKTRGQQVTLSCSPISGHRSVSWYQQTPGQGLQFLFEYFSETQRNKGNFPGRFSGRQFSNSRSEMNVSTLELGDSALYLCASSSPGQFYGYTFGSGTRLTVV.

This clone was picked up a small number of times. The chain joins TRBV5-1 to TRBJ1-1, with 10 bases matching TRBD1. CDR3 length equals 15 residues. Germline values: CDR1 SGHRS, CDR2 YFSETQ. V dropped 0 bases and J dropped 5; count of bases not matched to a gene: 4. The CDR3 loop reads CASSLAGQGSTEAFF. The DNA of the CDR3 is TGCGCCAGCAGCTTGGCGGGACAGGGGTCGACTGAAGCTTTCTTT.

The sample holds a few counts of this clone. The chain uses TRBV19 and TRBJ2-7; the match to TRBD1 covers 9 bases. The CDR3 has 14 residues. Germline loops: CDR1 LNHDA, CDR2 SQIVND (reference sequence). J lost 1 base, V lost 3 bases, and 1 base had no gene match. The CDR3 coding sequence is TGTGCCAGTAGTATCGGGACAGGGTCCTACGAGCAGTACTTC. The encoded protein is CASSIGTGSYEQYF.

This clone appeared a few times. The chain combines TRBV19 with TRBJ1-2; possible D gene TRBD1, 6 bases. The CDR3 consists of 14 residues. Germline V lookup: CDR1 LNHDA, CDR2 SQIVND (reference sequence). The V end lost 5 bases, the J end lost 0 bases, and 10 bases lay between the germline ends. The CDR3 DNA reads as TGTGCCAGTAGTTTGGGACACCCTAACTATGGCTACACCTTC. Translation: CASSLGHPNYGYTF.

The rearrangement links TRBV7-6 to TRBJ1-1, with a weak D call TRBD1 (6 bases). Trimming stripped 3 bases from V and 0 bases from J, with 20 bases between. CDR1 and CDR2 (germline): SGHVS, FNYEAQ. This CDR3 is built from 18 residues. CDR3 sequence reads: CASSLSQGSLPMNTEAFF. DNA of the CDR3: TGTGCCAGCAGCTTGTCCCAGGGGTCGCTTCCAATGAACACTGAAGCTTTCTTT.

The V and J genes are TRBV18 and TRBJ1-1; 7 bases are a match to TRBD1. The CDR3 has 14 amino acids. Germline loops: CDR1 KGHSH, CDR2 LQKENI. J was trimmed by 1 base and V by 6 bases; bases with no gene match: 5. CDR3 in DNA: TGTGCCAGCTCGTCGGACAGGCGGAACACTGAAGCTTTCTTT. Translated: CASSSDRRNTEAFF.

The V call is TRBV19, the J call TRBJ1-5; 10 bases agree with TRBD1. The germline V gene encodes CDR1 LNHDA and CDR2 SQIVND (reference sequence). The CDR3 runs 16 residues. V lost 6 bases, J lost 0 bases, and 5 bases stayed unmatched. The CDR3 reads CASRAGQGNSNQPQHF. The CDR3 DNA reads as TGTGCCAGTAGGGCGGGACAGGGGAATAGCAATCAGCCCCAGCATTTT.

This chain links TRBV4-2 with TRBJ2-3; 9 bases are a match to TRBD2. This CDR3 contains 17 residues. V shed 5 bases and J 1 base; nucleotides not matched to a gene: 10. Looked up from germline, CDR1 is LGHNA and CDR2 is YNFKEQ. The CDR3 loop is CASSISGGLYGTDTQYF. For the CDR3, the DNA is TGTGCCAGCAGCATTAGCGGGGGTCTATACGGCACAGATACGCAGTATTTT.

The genes are TRBV6-1 and TRBJ2-7; 8 bases are a match to TRBD1. Germline assignment: CDR1 MNHNS and CDR2 SASEGT. With 1 base clipped from V and 12 bases from J, the junction kept 2 bases outside the gene matches. The length of the CDR3 is 11 residues. The CDR3 bases are TGTGCCAGCAGTGAAGGTACAGGGGGGTACTTC. The encoded protein is CASSEGTGGYF.

This chain connects TRBV7-2 to TRBJ1-1; D unresolved. Trimming stripped 1 base from V and 5 bases from J, with 8 bases between. The CDR3 consists of 13 residues. Germline V gene sequence: CDR1 SGHTA, CDR2 FQGNSA. In DNA form, the CDR3 reads TGTGCCAGCAGCTTAGAAGTCAGGACTGAAGCTTTCTTT. Residues: CASSLEVRTEAFF.